The 23 T cell receptor beta chains listed next were all sequenced from one sample in a study of T cell responses to AZD1222 COVID-19 vaccine. TCRdb's table, derived via immunoSEQ multiplex PCR, lists solely in-frame clones and lacks some. The sample has about 120,000 clones; around 83% are singletons. Sequencing was performed on peripheral blood, taken 28 days after the second AZD1222 dose. Receptors were obtained from an adult who received the AZD1222 COVID-19 vaccine.

This sequence joins TRBV4-1 and TRBJ1-3; the D gene is possibly TRBD1 (5 bases). Trimming left V 0 bases short and J 0 bases short, with 12 bases between. The CDR3 extends over 17 amino acids. Per the germline V gene, CDR1 is MGHRA and CDR2 is YSYEKL. This chain's CDR3 is CASSQDRAGHSGNTIYF. The CDR3 coding sequence is TGCGCCAGCAGCCAAGATAGGGCAGGGCACTCTGGAAACACCATATATTTT.

The chain is built from TRBV11-2 and TRBJ2-1, with 12 bases identical to TRBD1. This CDR3 region has 17 residues. Germline V lookup: CDR1 SGHAT, CDR2 FQNNGV. With 0 bases clipped from V and 9 bases from J, the junction kept 9 bases outside the gene matches. CDR3 amino acids: CASSLDVGQGARGEQFF. CDR3 sequence (DNA): TGTGCCAGCAGCTTAGATGTGGGACAGGGGGCTAGGGGTGAGCAGTTCTTC.

The chain has TRBV9 and TRBJ1-5; D not resolved. The ends were cut back, 6 bases at V and 3 bases at J, with 4 bases in the middle. This CDR3 has 11 amino acids. Germline lookup yields CDR1 SGDLS and CDR2 YYNGEE. CDR3 in amino acids: CASTINQPQHF. CDR3 sequence (DNA): TGTGCCAGCACCATCAATCAGCCCCAGCATTTT.

The J gene is TRBJ1-2, the V gene TRBV27, with a possible D match to TRBD1 (6 bases). V lost 6 bases, J lost 8 bases, and 16 bases lay in between. The germline CDR1 and CDR2 sequences are MNHEY and SMNVEV (reference sequence). The CDR3 consists of 13 residues. This chain's CDR3 is CASRSTGFYGYTF. CDR3 nucleotides: TGTGCCAGCAGAAGTACAGGGTTTTACGGCTACACCTTC.

The V call is TRBV7-9, the J call TRBJ2-1; 8 bases map to TRBD1. The V gene's germline CDR1 is SEHNR and CDR2 FQNEAQ (reference sequence). With V trimmed by 1 base and J by 8 bases, 13 bases remained unmatched. The CDR3 is 17 residues long. CDR3 sequence reads: CASSLDRGNGLWYEQFF. The CDR3 DNA reads as TGTGCCAGCAGCTTAGACAGGGGGAATGGGTTGTGGTATGAGCAGTTCTTC.

The chain uses TRBV6-6 and TRBJ1-2, with 7 bases fitting TRBD1. The ends lost 4 bases at V and 3 bases at J; junction bases unmatched: 2. CDR1 is MNHNY, CDR2 SVGAGI, per germline (reference sequence). CDR3 size: 13 residues. CDR3 region: CASSLGTDYGYTF. The DNA of the CDR3 is TGTGCCAGCAGTTTAGGGACAGACTATGGCTACACCTTC.

This chain connects TRBV7-9 to TRBJ1-2; 9 nucleotides match TRBD1. Germline V lookup: CDR1 SEHNR, CDR2 FQNEAQ (reference sequence). Trimming took 5 bases from V and 1 from J; bases not matched to a gene: 14. There are 18 residues in the CDR3. CDR3 nucleotide sequence: TGTGCCAGCAGCCGGCGCTCGGGGACAGGGTCTAGTAACTATGGCTACACCTTC. This translates into CASSRRSGTGSSNYGYTF.

The gene calls are TRBV2 and TRBJ1-2; D gene unclear. Trimming shortened V by 0 bases and J by 3 bases, and 11 bases separated the two germline ends. Germline-derived CDR1 and CDR2 are SNHLY and FYNNEI. CDR3 size: 15 residues. The CDR3 region is CASSEALWGDYGYTF. Written as DNA, the CDR3 is TGTGCCAGCAGTGAAGCGCTGTGGGGAGACTATGGCTACACCTTC.

This clone was counted a single time. The rearrangement uses TRBV6-5 and TRBJ1-2; D is possibly TRBD1 (6 bases). Germline CDR1 and CDR2: MNHEY and SVGAGI. CDR3 length equals 16 residues. Trimming took 2 bases from V and 7 from J, leaving 20 bases between them. The CDR3: CASSYRLTNRESGYTF. DNA of the CDR3: TGTGCCAGCAGTTACCGGCTTACGAACAGGGAATCTGGCTACACCTTC.

The V gene is TRBV12-3 or TRBV12-4, the J gene TRBJ1-5; D call uncertain. The V end was cut by 2 bases, the J end by 1 base, with 3 bases between. The CDR3 sequence is 13 residues long. CDR3 coding DNA: TGTGCCAGCAGTTTACACAGCAATCAGCCCCAGCATTTT. Translating it yields CASSLHSNQPQHF.

The rearrangement joins TRBV28 to TRBJ2-3, with D hard to call. Germline V CDR1 and CDR2: MDHEN, SYDVKM. This CDR3 contains 15 residues. V was pared by 3 bases and J by 2 bases, with 12 bases between. In DNA form, the CDR3 reads TGTGCCAGCAGTTTTAGGGCAATTATCACAGATACGCAGTATTTT. Protein sequence: CASSFRAIITDTQYF.

The V and J genes are TRBV9 and TRBJ2-1; perhaps D is TRBD1 or TRBD2 (7 bases each). Per the germline V gene, CDR1 is SGDLS and CDR2 is YYNGEE. Trimming cost V 4 bases and J 0 bases, with 14 bases left between them. This CDR3 has 16 amino acids. The chain's CDR3 is CASSPRGGPSYNEQFF. The CDR3 coding sequence is TGTGCCAGCAGCCCCAGGGGGGGGCCCTCCTACAATGAGCAGTTCTTC.

V usage is TRBV5-1 and J usage is TRBJ2-7; D is ambiguous. V was cut by 0 bases and J by 4 bases, with 14 bases left in between. Germline V CDR1 and CDR2: SGHRS, YFSETQ. CDR3 length equals 15 residues. DNA for the CDR3: TGCGCCAGCAGCTTGGGGGCAGGAGTAATATACGAGCAGTACTTC. Encoded protein: CASSLGAGVIYEQYF.

J is TRBJ2-7 and V is TRBV5-6; D uncertain. V was cut by 2 bases and J by 3 bases, with 12 bases left in between. Germline CDR1 is SGHDT and CDR2 is YYEEEE. The CDR3 consists of 14 residues. The CDR3 here is CASSFGLPNYEQYF. The CDR3 DNA follows: TGTGCCAGCAGCTTTGGTTTACCAAACTACGAGCAGTACTTC.

CDR3 protein: CASSLGPFIIYNEQFF. The CDR3 DNA is TGTGCCAGCAGCCTAGGACCCTTCATTATCTACAATGAGCAGTTCTTC. The chain has TRBV7-2 and TRBJ2-1, with unresolved D. Germline CDR1 SGHTA, CDR2 FQGNSA. Trimming removed 5 bases from V and 3 bases from J, with 17 bases in between. The CDR3 totals 16 residues. Together with reference TRBV7-2 and TRBJ2-1, the CDR3 gives the full variable domain: GAGVSQSPSNKVTEKGKDVELRCDPISGHTALYWYRQSLGQGLEFLIYFQGNSAPDKSGLPSDRFSAERTGGSVSTLTIQRTQQEDSAVYLCASSLGPFIIYNEQFFGPGTRLTVL.

The chain couples TRBV23-1 to TRBJ2-7, with 11 bases that match TRBD1. TRBV23-1 is known as an ORF, though its function is uncertain. V trimming: 4 bases; J trimming: 7 bases; junction bases outside the gene matches: 9. This CDR3 spans 15 amino acids. The CDR3 loop is CASSLPGQGEPEQYF. The CDR3 coding sequence is TGCGCCAGCAGTCTCCCGGGACAGGGGGAGCCGGAGCAGTACTTC.

The J gene is TRBJ1-6, the V gene TRBV5-6; D gene ambiguous. The germline V and J ends were trimmed by 4 bases and 8 bases, with 10 bases remaining between them. CDR1 SGHDT and CDR2 YYEEEE come from the germline V gene. The CDR3 loop spans 13 amino acids. CDR3 sequence reads: CASSNARDSPLHF. CDR3 nucleotides: TGTGCCAGCAGCAACGCACGGGATTCACCCCTCCACTTT.

This clone has a handful of counts. This chain connects TRBV10-1 to TRBJ1-1; D unclear. The CDR3 is 13 residues long. CDR1 and CDR2 from the germline V gene are WNHNN and SYGVQD (reference sequence). Trimming removed 6 bases at V and 1 base at J, with 9 bases between. The CDR3 spells CASSASRNTEAFF. CDR3 coding DNA: TGCGCCAGCAGCGCCTCCAGGAACACTGAAGCTTTCTTT.

This clone was observed a single time. This chain joins TRBV6-2 or TRBV6-3 and TRBJ1-1; D perhaps matches TRBD1 (5 bases). Trimming left V 5 bases short and J 7 bases short, with 14 bases between. The CDR3 loop spans 13 amino acids. Germline CDR1 and CDR2: MNHEY and SVGEGT. The CDR3 reads CASSHTGFFEAFF. CDR3 coding DNA: TGTGCCAGCAGTCATACAGGTTTCTTTGAAGCTTTCTTT.

V is TRBV9 and J is TRBJ2-2; 8 bases are a match to TRBD2. This CDR3 region has 16 residues. V shed 5 bases and J 6 bases; nucleotides not matched to a gene: 12. Germline loops: CDR1 SGDLS, CDR2 YYNGEE. CDR3 DNA: TGTGCCAGCAGTCCTACCGGGACTAGTTTCGCCGGGGAGCTGTTTTTT. Translation: CASSPTGTSFAGELFF.

This rearrangement joins TRBV7-2 to TRBJ2-3; D unresolved. Trimming stripped 2 bases from V and 0 bases from J, with 9 bases between. Germline CDR1 SGHTA, CDR2 FQGNSA. The CDR3 is 15 residues long. This chain's CDR3 is CASSLLRASTDTQYF. CDR3 nucleotide sequence: TGTGCCAGCAGCTTATTAAGGGCTAGCACAGATACGCAGTATTTT.

A single count supports this clone. CDR3 coding DNA: TGTGCCAGCAGCCCCTTCGAAGGGGGCGGAGTAAATCAGCCCCAGCATTTT. Protein sequence: CASSPFEGGGVNQPQHF. The rearrangement joins TRBV5-6 to TRBJ1-5, with 7 bases aligning to TRBD1. Germline loops: CDR1 SGHDT, CDR2 YYEEEE. CDR3 length: 17 amino acids. With V trimmed by 4 bases and J by 4 bases, 14 bases remained unmatched.

The chain combines TRBV19 with TRBJ2-3, with D perhaps matching TRBD1 (7 bases). CDR1 and CDR2 (germline): LNHDA, SQIVND (reference sequence). Trimming stripped 3 bases from V and 7 bases from J, with 20 bases between. This CDR3 is built from 16 residues. CDR3 region: CASSMGGRQGTYTQYF. In DNA form, the CDR3 reads TGTGCCAGTAGTATGGGAGGTCGACAGGGCACTTATACGCAGTATTTT.